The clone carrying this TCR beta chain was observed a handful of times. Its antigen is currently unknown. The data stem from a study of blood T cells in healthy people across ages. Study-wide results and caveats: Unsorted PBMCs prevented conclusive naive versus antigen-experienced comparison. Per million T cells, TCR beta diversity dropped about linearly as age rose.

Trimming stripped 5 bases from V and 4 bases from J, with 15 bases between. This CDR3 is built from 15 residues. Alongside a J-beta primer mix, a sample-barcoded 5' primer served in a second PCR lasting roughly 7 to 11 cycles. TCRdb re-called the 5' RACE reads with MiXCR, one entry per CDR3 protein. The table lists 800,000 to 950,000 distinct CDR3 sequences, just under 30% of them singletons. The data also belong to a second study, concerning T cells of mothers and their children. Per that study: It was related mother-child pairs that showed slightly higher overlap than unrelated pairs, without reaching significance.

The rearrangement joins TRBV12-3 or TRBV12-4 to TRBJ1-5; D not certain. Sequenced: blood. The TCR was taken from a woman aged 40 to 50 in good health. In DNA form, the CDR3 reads TGTGCCAGCAGTCAGAGGAGGGCAGGAAATCAGCCCCAGCATTTT. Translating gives CASSQRRAGNQPQHF.